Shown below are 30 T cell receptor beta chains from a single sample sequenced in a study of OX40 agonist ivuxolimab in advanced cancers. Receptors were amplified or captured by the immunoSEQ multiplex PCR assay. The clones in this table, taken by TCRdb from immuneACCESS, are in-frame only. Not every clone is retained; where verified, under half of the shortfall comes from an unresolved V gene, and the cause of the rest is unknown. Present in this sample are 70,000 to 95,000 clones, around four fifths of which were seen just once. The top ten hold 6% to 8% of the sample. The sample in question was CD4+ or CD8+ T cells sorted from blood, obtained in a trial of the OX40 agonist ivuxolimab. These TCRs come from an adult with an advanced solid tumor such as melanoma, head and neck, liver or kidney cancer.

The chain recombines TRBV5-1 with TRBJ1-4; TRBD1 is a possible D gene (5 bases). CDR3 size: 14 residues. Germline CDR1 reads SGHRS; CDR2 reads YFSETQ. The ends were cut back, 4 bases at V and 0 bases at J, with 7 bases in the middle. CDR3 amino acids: CASSLGATNEKLFF. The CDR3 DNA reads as TGCGCCAGCAGCCTGGGGGCAACTAATGAAAAACTGTTTTTT.

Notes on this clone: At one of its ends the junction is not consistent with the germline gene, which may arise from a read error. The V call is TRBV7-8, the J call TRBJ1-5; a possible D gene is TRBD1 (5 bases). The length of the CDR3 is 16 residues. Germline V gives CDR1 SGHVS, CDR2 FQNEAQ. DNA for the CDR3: TGTGCCAACAGCCATCAGGGAGGAAGGGGCAATCAGCCCCAGCATTTT. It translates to CANSHQGGRGNQPQHF.

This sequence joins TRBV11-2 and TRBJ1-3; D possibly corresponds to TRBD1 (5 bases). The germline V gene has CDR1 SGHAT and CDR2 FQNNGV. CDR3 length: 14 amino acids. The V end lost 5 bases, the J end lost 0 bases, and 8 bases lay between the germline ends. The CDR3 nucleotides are TGTGCCAGCAGCCAGGGAGGCTCTGGAAACACCATATATTTT. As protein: CASSQGGSGNTIYF.

The CDR3 protein is CASSSGLGQGPTEAFF. For the CDR3, the DNA is TGTGCCAGCAGCTCGGGTCTGGGACAGGGGCCCACTGAAGCTTTCTTT. This sequence joins TRBV11-2 and TRBJ1-1; 10 positions agree with TRBD1. Germline V gene sequence: CDR1 SGHAT, CDR2 FQNNGV. Germline trimming cut 4 bases from V and 4 bases from J; bases unmatched to any gene: 9. CDR3 length equals 16 residues.

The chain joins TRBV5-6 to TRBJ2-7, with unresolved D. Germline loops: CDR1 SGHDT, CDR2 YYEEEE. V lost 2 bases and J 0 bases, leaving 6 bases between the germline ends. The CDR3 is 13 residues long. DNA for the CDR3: TGTGCCAGCAGCTTTGGTACCTCCTACGAGCAGTACTTC. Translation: CASSFGTSYEQYF.

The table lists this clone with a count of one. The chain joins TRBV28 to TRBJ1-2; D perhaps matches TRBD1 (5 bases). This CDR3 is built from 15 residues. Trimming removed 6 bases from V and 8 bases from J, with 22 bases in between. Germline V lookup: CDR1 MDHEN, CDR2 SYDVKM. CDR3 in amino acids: CASSLGGVGLEGYTF. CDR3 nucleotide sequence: TGTGCCAGCAGCCTGGGGGGGGTTGGACTAGAGGGCTACACCTTC.

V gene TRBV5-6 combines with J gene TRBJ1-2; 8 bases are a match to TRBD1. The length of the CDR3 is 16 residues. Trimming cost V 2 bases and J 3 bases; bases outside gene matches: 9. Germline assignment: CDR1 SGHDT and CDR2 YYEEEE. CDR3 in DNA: TGTGCCAGCAGCTTCCGGACAGGGACCCAATACTATGGCTACACCTTC. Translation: CASSFRTGTQYYGYTF.

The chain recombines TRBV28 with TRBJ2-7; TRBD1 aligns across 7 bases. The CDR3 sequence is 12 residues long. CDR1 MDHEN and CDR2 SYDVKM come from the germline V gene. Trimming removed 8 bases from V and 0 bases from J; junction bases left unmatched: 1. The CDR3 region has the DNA TGTGCCAGCCACAGGGGCTCCTACGAGCAGTACTTC. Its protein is CASHRGSYEQYF.

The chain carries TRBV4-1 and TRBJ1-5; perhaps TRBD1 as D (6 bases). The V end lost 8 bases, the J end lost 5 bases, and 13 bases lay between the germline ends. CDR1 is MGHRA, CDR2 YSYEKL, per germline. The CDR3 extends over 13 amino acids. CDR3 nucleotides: TGCGCCAGCTCCAATGGACAGTATCAGCCCCAGCATTTT. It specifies CASSNGQYQPQHF.

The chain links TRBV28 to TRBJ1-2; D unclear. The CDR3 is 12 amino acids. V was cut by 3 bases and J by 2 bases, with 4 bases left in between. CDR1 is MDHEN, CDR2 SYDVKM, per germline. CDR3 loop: CASSLRNYGYTF. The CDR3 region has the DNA TGTGCCAGCAGTTTGAGAAACTATGGCTACACCTTC.

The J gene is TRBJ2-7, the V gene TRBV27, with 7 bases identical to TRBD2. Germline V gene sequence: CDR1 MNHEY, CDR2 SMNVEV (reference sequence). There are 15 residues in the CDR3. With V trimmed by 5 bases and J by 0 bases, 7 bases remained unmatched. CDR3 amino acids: CASSLGLVASYEQYF. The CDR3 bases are TGTGCCAGCAGTCTCGGACTAGTTGCCTCCTACGAGCAGTACTTC.

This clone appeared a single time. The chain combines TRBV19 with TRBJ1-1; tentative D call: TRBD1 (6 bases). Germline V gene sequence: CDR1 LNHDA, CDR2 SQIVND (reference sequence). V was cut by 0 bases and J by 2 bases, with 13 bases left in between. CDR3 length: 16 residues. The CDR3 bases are TGTGCCAGTAGTATAGATCATGCGACAGGCAACACTGAAGCTTTCTTT. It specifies CASSIDHATGNTEAFF.

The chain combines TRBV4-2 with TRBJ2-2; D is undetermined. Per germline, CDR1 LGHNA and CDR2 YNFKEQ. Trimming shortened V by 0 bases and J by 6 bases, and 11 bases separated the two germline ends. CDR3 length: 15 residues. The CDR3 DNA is TGTGCCAGCAGCCAAGATTTGATTGGGTCCGGGGAGCTGTTTTTT. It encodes CASSQDLIGSGELFF.

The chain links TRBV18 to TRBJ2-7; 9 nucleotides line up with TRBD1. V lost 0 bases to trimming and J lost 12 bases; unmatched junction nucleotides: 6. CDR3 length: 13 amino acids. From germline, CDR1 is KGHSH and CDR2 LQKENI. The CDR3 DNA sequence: TGTGCCAGCTCACCACCGATAGGGACAGGGAGGTACTTC. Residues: CASSPPIGTGRYF.

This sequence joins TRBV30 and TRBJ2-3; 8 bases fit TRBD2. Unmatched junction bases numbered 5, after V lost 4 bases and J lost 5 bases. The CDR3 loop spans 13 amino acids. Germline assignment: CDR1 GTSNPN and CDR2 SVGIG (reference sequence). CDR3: CAWTGTSGDTQYF. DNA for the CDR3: TGTGCCTGGACTGGGACTAGTGGAGATACGCAGTATTTT.

The CDR3 DNA reads as TGCAGCGTTGAGGGAAAGGCCTACGAGCAGTACTTC. It yields the protein CSVEGKAYEQYF. The V gene is TRBV29-1, the J gene TRBJ2-7; D ambiguous. V was cut by 3 bases and J by 2 bases, with 8 bases left in between. The germline gives CDR1 SQVTM, CDR2 ANQGSEA. The CDR3 covers 12 residues.

The chain's CDR3 is CASSSTGFPYNEQFF. The CDR3 DNA follows: TGTGCCAGCAGTTCGACCGGGTTCCCATACAATGAGCAGTTCTTC. The chain links TRBV6-5 to TRBJ2-1, with D unresolved. The V gene's germline CDR1 is MNHEY and CDR2 SVGAGI. The V and J ends lost 4 bases and 4 bases respectively, with 14 bases between them. The CDR3 is 15 residues long.

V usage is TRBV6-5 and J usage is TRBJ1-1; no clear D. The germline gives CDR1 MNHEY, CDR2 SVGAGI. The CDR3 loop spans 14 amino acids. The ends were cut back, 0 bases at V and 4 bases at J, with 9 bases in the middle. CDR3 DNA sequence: TGTGCCAGCAGTTACTCGGCAGTGGGCACTGAAGCTTTCTTT. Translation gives CASSYSAVGTEAFF.

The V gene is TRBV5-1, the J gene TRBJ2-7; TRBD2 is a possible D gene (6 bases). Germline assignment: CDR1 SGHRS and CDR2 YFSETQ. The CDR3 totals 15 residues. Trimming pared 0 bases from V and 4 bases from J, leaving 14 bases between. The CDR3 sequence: CASSLAAGSLYEQYV. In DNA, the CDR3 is TGCGCCAGCAGCTTGGCCGCGGGGTCTTTATACGAGCAGTACGTC.

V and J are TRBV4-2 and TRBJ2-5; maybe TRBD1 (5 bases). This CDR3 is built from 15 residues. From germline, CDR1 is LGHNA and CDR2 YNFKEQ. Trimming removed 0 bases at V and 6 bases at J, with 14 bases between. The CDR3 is CASSQDPRDVKTQYF. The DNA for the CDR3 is TGTGCCAGCAGCCAAGATCCCAGGGATGTAAAGACCCAGTACTTC.

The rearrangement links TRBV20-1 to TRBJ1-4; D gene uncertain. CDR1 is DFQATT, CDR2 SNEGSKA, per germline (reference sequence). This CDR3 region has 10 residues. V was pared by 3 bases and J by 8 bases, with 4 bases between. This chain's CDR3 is CSARREKLFF. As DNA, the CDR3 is TGCAGTGCTAGGAGGGAAAAACTGTTTTTT.

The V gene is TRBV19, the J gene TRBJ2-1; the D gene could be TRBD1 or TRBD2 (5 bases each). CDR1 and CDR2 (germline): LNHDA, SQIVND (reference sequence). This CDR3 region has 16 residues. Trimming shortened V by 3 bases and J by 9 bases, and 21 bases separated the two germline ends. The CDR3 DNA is TGTGCCAGTAGTATTCTGCGGATGGGGACCGGGTTTGAGCAGTTCTTC. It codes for CASSILRMGTGFEQFF. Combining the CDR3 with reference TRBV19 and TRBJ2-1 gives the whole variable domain DGGITQSPKYLFRKEGQNVTLSCEQNLNHDAMYWYRQDPGQGLRLIYYSQIVNDFQKGDIAEGYSVSREKKESFPLTVTSAQKNPTAFYLCASSILRMGTGFEQFFGPGTRLTVL.

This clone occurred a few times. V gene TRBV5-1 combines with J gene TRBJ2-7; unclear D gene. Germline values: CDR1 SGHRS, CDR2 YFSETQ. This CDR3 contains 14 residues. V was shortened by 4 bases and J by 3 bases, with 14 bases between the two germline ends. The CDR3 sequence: CASSPGDSGYEQYF. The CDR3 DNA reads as TGCGCCAGCAGCCCTGGAGATAGTGGCTACGAGCAGTACTTC.

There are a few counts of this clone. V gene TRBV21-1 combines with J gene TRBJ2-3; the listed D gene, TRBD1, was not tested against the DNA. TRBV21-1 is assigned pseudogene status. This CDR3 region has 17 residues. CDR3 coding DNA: TGTGCCAGCAGCTTCCGCCACAGGTTCCACTACACAGATACGCAGTATTTT. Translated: CASSFRHRFHYTDTQYF.

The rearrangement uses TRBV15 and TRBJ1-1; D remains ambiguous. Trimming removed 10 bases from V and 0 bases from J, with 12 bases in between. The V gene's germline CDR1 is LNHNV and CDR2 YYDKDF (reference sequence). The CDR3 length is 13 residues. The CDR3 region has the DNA TGTGCCATCACAACCCTAATGAACACTGAAGCTTTCTTT. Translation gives CAITTLMNTEAFF.

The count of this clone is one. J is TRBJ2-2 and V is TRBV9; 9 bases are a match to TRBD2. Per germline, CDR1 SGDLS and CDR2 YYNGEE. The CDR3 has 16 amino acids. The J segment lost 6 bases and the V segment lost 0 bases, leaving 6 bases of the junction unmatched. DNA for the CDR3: TGTGCCAGCAGCGTAGTCGGACTAGCGAGGGCCGGGGAGCTGTTTTTT. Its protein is CASSVVGLARAGELFF.

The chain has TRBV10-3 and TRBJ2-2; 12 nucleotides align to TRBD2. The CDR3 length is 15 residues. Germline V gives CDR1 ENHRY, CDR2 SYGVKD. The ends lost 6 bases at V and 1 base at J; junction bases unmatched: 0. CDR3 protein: CAIRGLAGNTGELFF. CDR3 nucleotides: TGTGCCATCAGGGGACTAGCGGGGAACACCGGGGAGCTGTTTTTT.

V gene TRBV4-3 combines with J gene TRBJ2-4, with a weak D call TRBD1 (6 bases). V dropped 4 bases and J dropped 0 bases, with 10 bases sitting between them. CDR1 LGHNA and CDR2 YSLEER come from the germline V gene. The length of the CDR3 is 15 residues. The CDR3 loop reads CASSRRTEAKNIQYF. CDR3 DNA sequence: TGCGCCAGCAGCCGACGGACAGAAGCCAAAAACATTCAGTACTTC.

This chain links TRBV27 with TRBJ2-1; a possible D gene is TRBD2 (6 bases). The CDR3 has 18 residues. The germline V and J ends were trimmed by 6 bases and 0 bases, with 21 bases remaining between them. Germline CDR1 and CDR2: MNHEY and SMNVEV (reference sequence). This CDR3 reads CASSRKTLGGDSYNEQFF. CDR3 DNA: TGTGCCAGCAGCCGAAAGACCCTAGGAGGGGACTCCTACAATGAGCAGTTCTTC.

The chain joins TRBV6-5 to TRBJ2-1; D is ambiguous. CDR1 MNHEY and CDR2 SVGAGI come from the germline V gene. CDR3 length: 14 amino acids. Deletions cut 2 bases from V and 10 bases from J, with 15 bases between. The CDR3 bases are TGTGCCAGCAGTTACGGCATCGTCGCCACGGAGCAGTTCTTC. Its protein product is CASSYGIVATEQFF.